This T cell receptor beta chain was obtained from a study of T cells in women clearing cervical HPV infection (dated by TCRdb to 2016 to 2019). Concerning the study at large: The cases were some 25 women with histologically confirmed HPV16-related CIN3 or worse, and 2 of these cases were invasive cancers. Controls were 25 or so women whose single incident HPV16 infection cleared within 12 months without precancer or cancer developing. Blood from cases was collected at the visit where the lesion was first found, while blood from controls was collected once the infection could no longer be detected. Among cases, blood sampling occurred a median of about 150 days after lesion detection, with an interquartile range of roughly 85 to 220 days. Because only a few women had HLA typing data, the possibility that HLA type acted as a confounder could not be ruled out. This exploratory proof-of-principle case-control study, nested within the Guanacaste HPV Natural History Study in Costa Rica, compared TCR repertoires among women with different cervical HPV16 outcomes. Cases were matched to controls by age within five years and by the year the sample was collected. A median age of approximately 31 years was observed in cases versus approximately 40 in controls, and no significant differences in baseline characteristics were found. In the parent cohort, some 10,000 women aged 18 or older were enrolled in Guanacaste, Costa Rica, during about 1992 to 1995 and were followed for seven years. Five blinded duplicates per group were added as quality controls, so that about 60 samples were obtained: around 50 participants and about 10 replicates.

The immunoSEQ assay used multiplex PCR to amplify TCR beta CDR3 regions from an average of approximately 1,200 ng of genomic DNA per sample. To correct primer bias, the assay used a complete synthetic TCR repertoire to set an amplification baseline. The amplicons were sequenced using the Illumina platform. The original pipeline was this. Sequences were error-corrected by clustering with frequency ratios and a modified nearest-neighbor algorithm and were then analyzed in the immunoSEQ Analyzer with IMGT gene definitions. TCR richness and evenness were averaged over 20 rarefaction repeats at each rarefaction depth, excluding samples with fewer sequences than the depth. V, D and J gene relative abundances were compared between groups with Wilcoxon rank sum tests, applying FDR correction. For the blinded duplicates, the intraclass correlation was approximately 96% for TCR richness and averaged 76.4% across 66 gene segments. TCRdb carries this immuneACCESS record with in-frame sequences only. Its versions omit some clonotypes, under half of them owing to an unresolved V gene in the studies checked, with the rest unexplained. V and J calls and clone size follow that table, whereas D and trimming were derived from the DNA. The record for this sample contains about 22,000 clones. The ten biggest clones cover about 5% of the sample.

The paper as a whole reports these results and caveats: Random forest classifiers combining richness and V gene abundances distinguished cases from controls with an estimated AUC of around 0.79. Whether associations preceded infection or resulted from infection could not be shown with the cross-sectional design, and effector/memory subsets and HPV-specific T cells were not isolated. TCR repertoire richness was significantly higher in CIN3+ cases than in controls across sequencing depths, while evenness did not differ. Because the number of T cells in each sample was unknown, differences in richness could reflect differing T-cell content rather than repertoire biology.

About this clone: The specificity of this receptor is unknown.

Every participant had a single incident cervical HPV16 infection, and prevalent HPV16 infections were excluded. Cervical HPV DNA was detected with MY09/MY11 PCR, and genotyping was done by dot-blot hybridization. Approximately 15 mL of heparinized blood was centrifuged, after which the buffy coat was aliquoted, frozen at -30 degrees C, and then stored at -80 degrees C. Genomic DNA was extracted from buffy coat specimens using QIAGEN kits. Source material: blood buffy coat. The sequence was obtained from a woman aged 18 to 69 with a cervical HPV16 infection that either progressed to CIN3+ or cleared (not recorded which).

Partial CDR3 DNA: TGCGCCAGCAGCTTGGCTTCACAGGGCATAAACACTGAA. This yields the protein CASSLASQGINTE. The CDR3 in full is CASSLASQGINTEAFF. Here the chain combines TRBV5-1 and TRBJ1-1, with TRBD1 perhaps the D gene, on 6 matching bases. The read stops 3 residues short of the end of the CDR3; the missing end is completed from the germline J gene. Taken from cysteine to phenylalanine, the CDR3 has 16 residues. Shown are 39 bases from within the CDR3, in frame from base 1. Taken from the germline V gene, the CDR1 and CDR2 loops are SGHRS and YFSETQ. V loses 0 bases, J loses 2 bases, and the germline ends lie 14 bases apart.